This T cell receptor (beta chain) was found in a study of regulatory T cells in long-lasting Graves disease (dated by TCRdb to the early 2020s). With respect to the entire study: Antithyroid drugs had been taken for less than 3 months by newly diagnosed Graves' disease patients. TCR sequencing covered about 13 persistent and 20 or so newly diagnosed Graves' disease patients, around 35 samples in total. The study took place in China and was registered as a clinical trial. Peripheral blood TCR sequencing and RNA sequencing compared persistent Graves' disease patients with newly diagnosed Graves' disease patients.

Regarding this clonotype: Its cognate antigen has yet to be identified. The input lacks base qualities; no much larger clone sits a single base away.

General study outcomes and caveats: Only peripheral blood was studied, because thyroid tissue, the primary lesion, was inaccessible. Only the TCR beta chain was sequenced and analyzed. The authors acknowledged the small sample size as a limitation that may reduce accuracy. Persistent disease showed preferential use of TRBV28, TRBJ1-2 and TRBJ2-5, whereas newly diagnosed disease favored TRBV20-1 and TRBJ2-1. Compared with newly diagnosed patients, patients with persistent Graves' disease had lower TCR Shannon entropy and fewer highly expanded clones, which suggests clonal expansion. More public clonotypes were shared among persistent patients (approximately 3,000) than among newly diagnosed patients (966).

The CDR3 covers 16 residues, taking in both the cysteine and the phenylalanine. The CDR3 DNA has 48 bases and is translated from base 1. Taken from the germline V gene, the CDR1 and CDR2 loops are LGHNA and YNFKEQ. The junction shows trimming of 0 bases on V and 0 bases on J, plus 9 bases between the germline ends. Interpreted using the paper, the time point label stands for: newly diagnosed GD, antithyroid drugs for less than 3 months. For both TCR sequencing and RNA sequencing, RNA was extracted from PBMCs in TRIzol. Graves' disease was diagnosed according to American Thyroid Association guidelines. Patients were recruited from an endocrinology department in Xi'an, China. From each patient, approximately 10 milliliters of peripheral blood was collected into an EDTA anticoagulant tube. Ficoll Paque Plus density gradient separation was used to isolate PBMCs, and no further T cell sorting was performed. An Agilent 2100 Bioanalyzer and agarose gel were used to check RNA quality, while a NanoDrop 2000 measured RNA concentration.

Library preparation was by multiplex PCR. TCRdb names Illumina HiSeq 4000 as the instrument used. CDR3 regions were amplified by Arm-PCR with iRepertoire HTBI primers to construct TCR beta libraries. Before sequencing, the PCR products underwent gel purification. The published analysis was carried out like this. Gene usage analysis of CDR3 amino acid clonotypes used the approximately 56 TRBV and some 13 TRBJ segments found across samples. COPE and FqMerger were used to merge the filtered high-quality paired reads into contigs. BLAST was used to align contigs to IMGT TRBV, TRBD and TRBJ reference genes, with CDR3 defined following IMGT. Any clonotype with a frequency above 0.1% was classified as a highly expanded clone. Repertoire diversity was measured by Shannon entropy, and V-J evenness by the Gini coefficient. Public clonotypes were defined as clonotypes shared by more than one individual. The raw public data were reprocessed by TCRdb itself: fastp quality trimming at Q25, MiXCR clonotype calling, in-frame beta chains only. Each record represents a unique CDR3 protein, reported with the most common genes and DNA among its rows. What appears here as the V and J calls and clone size reflects TCRdb's work, not the paper's. For this sample there are about 470,000 distinct CDR3 sequences; 14% to 15% appear just once. The top ten constitute 16% of the sample.

This sample was also put to use in a study of T cells in Graves' hyperthyroidism and ophthalmopathy. From the second report: A patient counted as having stable Graves' hyperthyroidism if no progression to ophthalmopathy occurred over 18 months of follow-up. Hyperthyroidism patients were newly diagnosed, had a disease duration of under 2 months, and were aged 18 to 65 years. Exclusion was applied to patients with uncontrolled infections, other autoimmune diseases, pregnancy or lactation. Diagnoses were established on the basis of clinical symptoms, serum thyroxine and TRAb, thyroid ultrasound, and orbital computed tomography. The TCR CDR3 was subjected to a first round of RT-PCR using the HTBI primer set and the Qiagen OneStep RT-PCR kit. Most expanded thyroid clonotypes (frequency above 0.001) were also detected in blood, suggesting blood repertoires may reflect thyroid immune responses. A model built on a 13 V-J signature distinguished ophthalmopathy from stable hyperthyroidism, reaching approximately 89% sensitivity and 81.08% specificity in cross-validation and 80%/75% in testing. In validation, progression to ophthalmopathy was predicted by the model with around 71% sensitivity and 72% to 85% specificity, a median of roughly 6.4 months before onset. To identify TCR V-J signatures that set the groups apart, the researchers used a discovery cohort of approximately 98 patients, made up of under 50 with Graves' ophthalmopathy and 55 to 65 with stable Graves' hyperthyroidism. Prospective prediction of ophthalmopathy was tested in an independent validation cohort of approximately 19 hyperthyroidism patients and 17 patients who later progressed to ophthalmopathy. For training and testing, the 110 or so patients in the discovery cohort were randomly divided in a 7:3 ratio. In addition, the study compared T-cell repertoires in thyroid tissue and in blood from about six Graves' hyperthyroidism patients. Once sampling was done, hyperthyroidism patients were given methimazole at a starting dose of 30 mg daily, whereas ophthalmopathy patients were given high-dose intravenous methylprednisolone. A second multiplex PCR round built the libraries, followed by size selection and purification. Libraries were sequenced paired-end with 100 bp reads on an Illumina HiSeq2000. SOAPnuke was used to process the raw data, throwing out any read that contained adapters or uncalled bases, had a mean Phred below 15, or lacked an exact constant-primer or identifier match. COPE v1.2.5 was used to merge high-quality paired reads, and clonotypes were defined as unique nucleotide sequences. MiTCR v1.1 was used to align clonotypes to the IMGT TRBV, TRBD and TRBJ reference segments. Analysis was restricted to V-J combinations with a frequency above 0.0001, which covered just over 98% of repertoires. A TCS score was defined as the ratio of F50 (clonal expansion) to E x V (chaos), with BLOSUM62-based TCRdist applied between CDR3 peptides within each V-J. Welch's t-statistics and random forest reduced fewer than 600 V-J features to 13, which were used in a naive Bayes classifier (R e1071). Sample size was not statistically predetermined, and blinding of investigators to group allocation was not performed. The paper reports TCR Vbeta CDR3 sequencing of some 140 peripheral blood samples: some 41 ophthalmopathy, under 85 hyperthyroidism and 17 progressor patients.

The sequencing used peripheral blood mononuclear cells (PBMCs), collected at new diagnosis, from a patient treated with antithyroid drugs. The TCR originated in a woman in her twenties or thirties with Graves disease. Donor details come from another sample of the same person, matched by shared clones. The receptor chain draws on TRBV4-2 and TRBJ1-5; no D gene is confidently identified. CDR3 sequence: CASSQEGGFSNQPQHF. The DNA sequence follows: TGTGCCAGCAGCCAAGAAGGAGGGTTTAGCAATCAGCCCCAGCATTTT.